The present T cell receptor beta chain was sequenced within a study of identical twins. Study results and limitations: Clonotypes of the beta chain that were abundant in cord blood carried fewer insertions (memory repertoires showed none). The study found weaker excess twin sharing in beta out-of-frame sequences.

The CDR3 totals 13 residues. V lost 5 bases, J lost 6 bases, and 11 bases lay in between. Germline V lookup: CDR1 SGHRS, CDR2 YFSETQ. Template switching added a universal primer binding site, and final cDNA carried unique molecular identifiers. TCRdb passed the 5' RACE reads through MiXCR, listing each CDR3 protein once. This sample has roughly 490,000 distinct CDR3 sequences, with roughly 13% found just once. This clonotype was seen many times. The antigen is unknown. The donor group consisted entirely of healthy Caucasians. These sequences were also reported in another study, on yellow fever vaccine responses in identical twins.

V is TRBV5-1 and J is TRBJ2-2; D gene unclear. The specimen sequenced was CD4+ T cells sorted from blood. The sequence was collected from a young woman in good health. This CDR3 reads CASRLTLAGELFF. The CDR3 bases are TGCGCCAGCAGGTTAACGTTGGCCGGGGAGCTGTTTTTT.